This T cell receptor beta chain was obtained from a study of CD8 T cells in Susac syndrome. Study-level findings and limits: Acknowledgment was made by the study that its TCR sequencing and HLA analysis involved a relatively small number of individuals.

TEMRA cells were FACS-enriched, while CD8+ and CD4+ T cells were negatively isolated. On this clonotype itself: Antigen: not known.

Random hexamers served to reverse transcribe roughly 0.45 to 1 ug RNA. The amplification used immunoSEQ multiplex PCR on TCR beta CDR3; it spanned 54 Vbeta and 13 Jbeta. MiXCR was run by TCRdb on the immunoSEQ multiplex PCR reads, yielding one entry per CDR3 protein. The repertoire holds hundreds of thousands of distinct CDR3 sequences, about 94% seen once, with about 0.12% in the top ten. Trimming removed 4 bases from V and 4 bases from J, with 10 bases in between. This CDR3 comprises 13 residues. Germline-derived CDR1 and CDR2 are SEHNR and FQNEAQ (reference sequence). This chain joins TRBV7-9 and TRBJ1-1; D call uncertain. This clonotype originated in a human donor with multiple sclerosis. Sequencing input: CD8+ T cells from PBMCs. The CDR3 nucleotides are TGTGCCAGCAGCTCAGAGGGTTCCACTGAAGCTTTCTTT. The encoded protein is CASSSEGSTEAFF.